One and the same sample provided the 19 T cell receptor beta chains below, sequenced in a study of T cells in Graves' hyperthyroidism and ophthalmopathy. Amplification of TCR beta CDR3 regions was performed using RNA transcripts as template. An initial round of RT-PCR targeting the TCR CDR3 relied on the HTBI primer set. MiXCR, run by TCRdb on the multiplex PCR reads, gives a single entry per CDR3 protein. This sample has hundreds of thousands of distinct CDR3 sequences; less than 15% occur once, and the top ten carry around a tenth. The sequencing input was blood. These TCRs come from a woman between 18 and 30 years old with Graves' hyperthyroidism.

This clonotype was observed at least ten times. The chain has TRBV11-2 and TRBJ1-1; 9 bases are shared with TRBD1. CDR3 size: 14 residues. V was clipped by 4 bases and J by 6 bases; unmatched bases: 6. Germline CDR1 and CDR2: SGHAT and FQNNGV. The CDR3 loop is CASSSNRGRPEAFF. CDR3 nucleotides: TGTGCCAGCAGCTCAAACAGGGGGCGTCCTGAAGCTTTCTTT.

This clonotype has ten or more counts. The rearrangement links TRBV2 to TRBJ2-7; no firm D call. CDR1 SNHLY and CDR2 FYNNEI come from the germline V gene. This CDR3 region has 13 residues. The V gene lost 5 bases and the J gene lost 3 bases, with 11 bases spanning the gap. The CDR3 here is CASSRTENYEQYF. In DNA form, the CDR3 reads TGTGCCAGCAGTCGTACAGAAAACTACGAGCAGTACTTC.

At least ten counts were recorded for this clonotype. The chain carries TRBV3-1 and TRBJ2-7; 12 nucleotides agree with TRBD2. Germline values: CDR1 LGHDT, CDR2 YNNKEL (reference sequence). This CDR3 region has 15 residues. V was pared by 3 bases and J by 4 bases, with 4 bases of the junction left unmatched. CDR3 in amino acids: CASSQGTSGYYEQYF. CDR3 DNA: TGTGCCAGCAGCCAGGGGACTAGCGGGTATTACGAGCAGTACTTC.

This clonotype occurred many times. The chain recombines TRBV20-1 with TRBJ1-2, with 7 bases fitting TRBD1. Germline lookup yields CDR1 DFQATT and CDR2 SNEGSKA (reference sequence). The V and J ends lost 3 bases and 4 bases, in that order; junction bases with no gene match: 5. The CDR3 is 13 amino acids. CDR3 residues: CSARTGSGYGYTF. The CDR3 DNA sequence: TGCAGTGCTAGGACAGGGAGTGGCTATGGCTACACCTTC.

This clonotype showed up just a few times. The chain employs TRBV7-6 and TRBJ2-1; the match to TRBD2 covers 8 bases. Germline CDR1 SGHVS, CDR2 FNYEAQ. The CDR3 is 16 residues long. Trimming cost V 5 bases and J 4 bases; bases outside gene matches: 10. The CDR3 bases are TGTGCCAGCAGCCATATAGCGGGACGCAAATACAATGAGCAGTTCTTC. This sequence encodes CASSHIAGRKYNEQFF.

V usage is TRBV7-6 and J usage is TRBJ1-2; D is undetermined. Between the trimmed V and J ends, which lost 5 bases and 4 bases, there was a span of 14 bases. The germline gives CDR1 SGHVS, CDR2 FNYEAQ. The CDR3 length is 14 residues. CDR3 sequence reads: CASSEGSQAYGYTF. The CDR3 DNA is TGTGCCAGCAGCGAAGGAAGTCAGGCCTATGGCTACACCTTC.

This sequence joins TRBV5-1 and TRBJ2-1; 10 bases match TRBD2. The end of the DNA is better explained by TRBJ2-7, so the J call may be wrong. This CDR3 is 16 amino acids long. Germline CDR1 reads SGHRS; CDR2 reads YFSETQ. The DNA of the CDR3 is TGCGCCAGCAGCTGCGGGAGCGGGGGGGCAGACAATGAGCAGTACTTC. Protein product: CASSCGSGGADNEQYF.

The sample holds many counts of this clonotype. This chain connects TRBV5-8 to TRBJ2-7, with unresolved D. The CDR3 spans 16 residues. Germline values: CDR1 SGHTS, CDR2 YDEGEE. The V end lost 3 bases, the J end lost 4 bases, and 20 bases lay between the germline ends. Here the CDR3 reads CASSYGRYVSTYEQYF. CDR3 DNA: TGTGCCAGCAGCTACGGACGCTATGTCTCCACATACGAGCAGTACTTC.

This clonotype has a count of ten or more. The CDR3 DNA reads as TGTGCCAGCAGTCCCGCGGCAGGGTTCACCGGGGAGCTGTTTTTT. Amino acid sequence: CASSPAAGFTGELFF. This chain links TRBV6-2 or TRBV6-3 with TRBJ2-2; TRBD1 is a possible D gene (5 bases). V lost 5 bases and J lost 4, with 14 bases in between. This CDR3 comprises 15 residues. Germline V gene data show CDR1 as MNHEY and CDR2 as SVGEGT.

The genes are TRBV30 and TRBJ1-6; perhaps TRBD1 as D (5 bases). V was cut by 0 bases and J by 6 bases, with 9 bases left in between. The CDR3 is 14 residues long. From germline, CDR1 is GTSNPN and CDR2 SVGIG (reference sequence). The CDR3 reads CAWSVGQGNSPLHF. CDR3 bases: TGTGCCTGGAGTGTGGGCCAGGGTAATTCACCCCTCCACTTT.

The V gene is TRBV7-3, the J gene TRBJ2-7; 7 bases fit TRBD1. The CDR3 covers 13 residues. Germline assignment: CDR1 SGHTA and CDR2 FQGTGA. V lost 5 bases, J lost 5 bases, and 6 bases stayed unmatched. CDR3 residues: CASSRDRDHEQYF. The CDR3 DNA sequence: TGTGCCAGCAGCCGGGACAGAGACCACGAGCAGTACTTC.

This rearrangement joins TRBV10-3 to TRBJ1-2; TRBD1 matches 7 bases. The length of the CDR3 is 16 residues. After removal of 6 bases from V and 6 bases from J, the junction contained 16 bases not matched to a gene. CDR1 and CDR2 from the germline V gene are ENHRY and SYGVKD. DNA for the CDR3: TGTGCCATCAGGCCGGGCCAATACCAGGGGGACGATGGCTACACCTTC. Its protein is CAIRPGQYQGDDGYTF.

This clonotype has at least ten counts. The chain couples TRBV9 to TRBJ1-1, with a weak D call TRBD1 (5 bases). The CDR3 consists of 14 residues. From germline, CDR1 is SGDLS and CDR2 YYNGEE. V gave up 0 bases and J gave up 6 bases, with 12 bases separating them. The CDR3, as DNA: TGTGCCAGCAGCGTAGATGGGGCGGGCTCTGAAGCTTTCTTT. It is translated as CASSVDGAGSEAFF.

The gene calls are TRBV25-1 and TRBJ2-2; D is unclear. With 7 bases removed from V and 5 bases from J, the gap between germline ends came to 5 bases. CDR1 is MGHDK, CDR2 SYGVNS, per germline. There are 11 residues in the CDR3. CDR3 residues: CASKGTGELFF. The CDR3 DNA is TGTGCCAGCAAGGGAACCGGGGAGCTGTTTTTT.

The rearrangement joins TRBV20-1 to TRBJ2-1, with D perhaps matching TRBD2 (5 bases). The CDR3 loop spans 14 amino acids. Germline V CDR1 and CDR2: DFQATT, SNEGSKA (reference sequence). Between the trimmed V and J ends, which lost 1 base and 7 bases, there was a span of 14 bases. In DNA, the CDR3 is TGCAGTGCTAGAGTCAGGATCGCGGGTAATGAGCAGTTCTTC. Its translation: CSARVRIAGNEQFF.

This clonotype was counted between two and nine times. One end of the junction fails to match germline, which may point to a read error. CDR3 residues: CASSYRDSQHF. The CDR3 nucleotides read TGTGCCAGCAGTTACCGGGACAGCCAGCATTTC. The J gene is TRBJ2-7, the V gene TRBV2; TRBD1 matches at 7 bases. This CDR3 comprises 11 residues. The germline gives CDR1 SNHLY, CDR2 FYNNEI.

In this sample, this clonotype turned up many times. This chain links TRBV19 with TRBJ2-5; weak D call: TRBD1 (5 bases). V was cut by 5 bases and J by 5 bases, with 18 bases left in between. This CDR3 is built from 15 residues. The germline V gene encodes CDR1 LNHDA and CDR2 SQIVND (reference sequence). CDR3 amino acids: CASSDSWGIRETQYF. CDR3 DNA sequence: TGTGCCAGTAGTGATTCGTGGGGCATACGGGAGACCCAGTACTTC. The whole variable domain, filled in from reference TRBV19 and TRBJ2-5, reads DGGITQSPKYLFRKEGQNVTLSCEQNLNHDAMYWYRQDPGQGLRLIYYSQIVNDFQKGDIAEGYSVSREKKESFPLTVTSAQKNPTAFYLCASSDSWGIRETQYFGPGTRLLVL.

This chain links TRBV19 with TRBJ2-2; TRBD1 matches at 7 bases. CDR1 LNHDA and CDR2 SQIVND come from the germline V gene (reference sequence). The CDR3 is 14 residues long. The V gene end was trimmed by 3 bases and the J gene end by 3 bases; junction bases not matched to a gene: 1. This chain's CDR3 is CASSMGQYTGELFF. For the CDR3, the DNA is TGTGCCAGTAGTATGGGACAGTACACCGGGGAGCTGTTTTTT.

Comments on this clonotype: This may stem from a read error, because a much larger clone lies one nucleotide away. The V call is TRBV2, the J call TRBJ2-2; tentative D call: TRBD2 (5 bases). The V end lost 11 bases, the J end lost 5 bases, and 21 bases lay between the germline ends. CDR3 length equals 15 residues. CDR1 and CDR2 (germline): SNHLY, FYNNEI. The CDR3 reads CALGGGPPGTGELFF. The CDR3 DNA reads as TGTGCCCTCGGAGGCGGGCCCCCGGGGACCGGGGAGCTGTTTTTT.